The 27 T cell receptor beta chains in this list originate from one sample, sequenced in a study of cytomegalovirus exposure and HLA in healthy donors. TCRdb's copy holds only in-frame clones and misses some; the assay was immunoSEQ multiplex PCR. The table has approximately 300,000 clones, 86% seen once. The specimen sequenced was PBMCs. The receptors derive from a woman younger than 30 in good health and CMV-seronegative.

The chain joins TRBV6-6 to TRBJ1-5; D call uncertain. Trimming cost V 0 bases and J 2 bases, with 11 bases left between them. There are 16 residues in the CDR3. CDR1 and CDR2 (germline): MNHNY, SVGAGI (reference sequence). The CDR3, as DNA: TGTGCCAGCAGTTACTCGGAGGTCTCGCGCAATCAGCCCCAGCATTTT. Translation: CASSYSEVSRNQPQHF.

The chain joins TRBV7-9 to TRBJ2-7; D not certain. The V and J ends lost 1 base and 6 bases respectively, with 4 bases between them. Germline CDR1 and CDR2: SEHNR and FQNEAQ (reference sequence). The CDR3 length is 11 residues. CDR3 nucleotide sequence: TGTGCCAGCAGCTTAGGGGCCGAGCAGTACTTC. This codes for CASSLGAEQYF.

Only one count was recorded for this clone. This chain links TRBV5-1 with TRBJ2-2; 13 bases align to TRBD2. The length of the CDR3 is 16 residues. V shed 4 bases and J 5 bases; nucleotides not matched to a gene: 5. The V gene's germline CDR1 is SGHRS and CDR2 YFSETQ. CDR3 amino acids: CASSRGLAGQTGELFF. In DNA, the CDR3 is TGCGCCAGCAGCCGGGGACTAGCGGGACAGACCGGGGAGCTGTTTTTT.

This clone was detected only once. The junction departs from the called germline gene at one end, perhaps through a read error. The J gene is TRBJ2-7, the V gene TRBV7-2; 8 positions match TRBD2. Per germline, CDR1 SGHTA and CDR2 FQGNSA. The CDR3 sequence is 15 residues long. The CDR3 region is CASRLAGPLGGEQYF. The CDR3 nucleotides read TGTGCCAGCAGGTTAGCGGGACCCCTAGGGGGCGAGCAGTACTTC.

The chain links TRBV2 to TRBJ2-2; 11 nucleotides align to TRBD2. This CDR3 comprises 17 residues. Trimming cost V 4 bases and J 6 bases; bases outside gene matches: 10. Germline values: CDR1 SNHLY, CDR2 FYNNEI. The CDR3 nucleotides are TGTGCCAGCAGTGTAGTAGCGGGAGGGCCCTCGTCCGGGGAGCTGTTTTTT. This sequence encodes CASSVVAGGPSSGELFF. The whole variable domain, remainder taken from reference TRBV2 and TRBJ2-2, is EPEVTQTPSHQVTQMGQEVILRCVPISNHLYFYWYRQILGQKVEFLVSFYNNEISEKSEIFDDQFSVERPDGSNFTLKIRSTKLEDSAMYFCASSVVAGGPSSGELFFGEGSRLTVL.

This clone was counted only a few times. The J gene is TRBJ1-2, the V gene TRBV7-9; D is possibly TRBD1 (6 bases). Germline CDR1 and CDR2: SEHNR and FQNEAQ (reference sequence). CDR3 length: 16 amino acids. V was shortened by 6 bases and J by 4 bases, with 21 bases between the two germline ends. The CDR3 sequence is CASSPPSEGEGYGYTF. The CDR3 DNA follows: TGTGCCAGCAGTCCACCCTCCGAGGGGGAGGGCTATGGCTACACCTTC.

This chain joins TRBV5-1 and TRBJ1-1; D is uncertain. The CDR3 contains 12 residues. In germline, CDR1 is SGHRS, CDR2 YFSETQ. The V end was cut by 4 bases, the J end by 5 bases, with 9 bases between. The CDR3 protein is CASSIERTEAFF. CDR3 DNA sequence: TGCGCCAGCAGCATCGAGAGGACTGAAGCTTTCTTT.

The rearrangement joins TRBV19 to TRBJ1-2; 7 positions agree with TRBD1. V lost 3 bases, J lost 3 bases, and 4 bases stayed unmatched. The CDR3 totals 14 residues. CDR1 and CDR2 from the germline V gene are LNHDA and SQIVND (reference sequence). The CDR3 DNA sequence: TGTGCCAGTAGTATGGCAGGGGGTGACTATGGCTACACCTTC. Encoded protein: CASSMAGGDYGYTF.

CDR3 DNA sequence: TGTGCCAGCAGCGCCCAGCGACTAGCGGGAGGCTCCTACGAGCAGTACTTC. It is translated as CASSAQRLAGGSYEQYF. The chain carries TRBV7-2 and TRBJ2-7, with 13 bases aligning to TRBD2. The CDR3 extends over 17 amino acids. CDR1 SGHTA and CDR2 FQGNSA come from the germline V gene. With V trimmed by 5 bases and J by 0 bases, 7 bases remained unmatched.

This chain uses TRBV28 with TRBJ2-7; no reliable D call. CDR1 and CDR2 from the germline V gene are MDHEN and SYDVKM. Trimming removed 9 bases from V and 2 bases from J, with 11 bases in between. The CDR3 runs to 12 residues. In nucleotides, the CDR3 is TGTGCCAGTCGAGACAATGCCTACGAGCAGTACTTC. Translating gives CASRDNAYEQYF.

The V and J genes are TRBV27 and TRBJ2-3, with 12 bases aligning to TRBD2. Germline values: CDR1 MNHEY, CDR2 SMNVEV (reference sequence). J gave up 0 bases and V 4 bases, and 2 bases lay outside the gene matches. This CDR3 has 16 amino acids. This chain's CDR3 is CASSSLAGGSTDTQYF. As DNA, the CDR3 is TGTGCCAGCAGTTCACTAGCGGGAGGTAGCACAGATACGCAGTATTTT.

The CDR3 loop reads CASSLNGVGWVGYTF. The CDR3 DNA reads as TGTGCCAGCAGTTTAAACGGAGTGGGTTGGGTTGGCTACACCTTC. This chain connects TRBV28 to TRBJ1-2; D not resolved. Per the germline V gene, CDR1 is MDHEN and CDR2 is SYDVKM. The V end lost 2 bases, the J end lost 7 bases, and 17 bases lay between the germline ends. The CDR3 has 15 residues.

In its sample, this clone was seen a few times. The rearrangement uses TRBV29-1 and TRBJ1-1; 7 bases fit TRBD1. This CDR3 is 14 amino acids long. CDR1 and CDR2 (germline): SQVTM, ANQGSEA. V lost 5 bases and J lost 4; bases outside the gene matches: 10. CDR3 sequence (DNA): TGCAGCGTTACTCCCGGGACAGACGGCACTGAAGCTTTCTTT. It is translated as CSVTPGTDGTEAFF.

The chain uses TRBV10-3 and TRBJ2-5; TRBD1 is a possible D gene (6 bases). V lost 7 bases, J lost 2 bases, and 11 bases lay in between. This CDR3 has 13 residues. Germline CDR1 and CDR2: ENHRY and SYGVKD. The CDR3 coding sequence is TGTGCCATCAAGGCACAGGGACAAGAGACCCAGTACTTC. It is translated as CAIKAQGQETQYF.

This rearrangement joins TRBV6-5 to TRBJ1-3, with D possibly TRBD1 on 5 matching bases. V was cut by 0 bases and J by 0 bases, with 9 bases left in between. Germline CDR1 reads MNHEY; CDR2 reads SVGAGI. The CDR3 is 16 amino acids. The CDR3 DNA is TGTGCCAGCAGTTACTCGGGGCCTGACTCTGGAAACACCATATATTTT. Amino acid sequence: CASSYSGPDSGNTIYF.

The CDR3 protein is CASSSPGWGRSSYEQYF. The CDR3 region has the DNA TGTGCCAGCAGCTCGCCAGGGTGGGGTAGAAGCTCCTACGAGCAGTACTTC. The chain combines TRBV11-2 with TRBJ2-7; D perhaps matches TRBD1 (5 bases). V was clipped by 4 bases and J by 0 bases, with 19 bases between them. The CDR3 runs 17 residues. Germline CDR1 and CDR2: SGHAT and FQNNGV.

This sequence joins TRBV5-6 and TRBJ2-1, with D possibly TRBD1 on 6 matching bases. Germline CDR1 and CDR2: SGHDT and YYEEEE. CDR3 length: 15 amino acids. V lost 0 bases and J 5 bases, leaving 12 bases between the germline ends. CDR3: CASSLVVGQHNEQFF. The CDR3 DNA reads TGTGCCAGCAGCTTGGTAGTCGGACAGCACAATGAGCAGTTCTTC.

The rearrangement uses TRBV15 and TRBJ2-7, with a tentative D call TRBD2 (6 bases). Germline V gene lookup returns CDR1 LNHNV and CDR2 YYDKDF (reference sequence). Trimming stripped 1 base from V and 5 bases from J, with 12 bases between. The CDR3 has 14 amino acids. As DNA, the CDR3 is TGTGCCACCAGCAGAGGGGGGGATGTCCACGAGCAGTACTTC. It translates to CATSRGGDVHEQYF.

The chain combines TRBV6-5 with TRBJ2-3, with a possible D match to TRBD1 (6 bases). This CDR3 contains 15 residues. The V gene lost 2 bases and the J gene lost 2 bases, with 11 bases spanning the gap. From germline, CDR1 is MNHEY and CDR2 SVGAGI. The CDR3 spells CASSYAGQYTDTQYF. The CDR3 DNA reads TGTGCCAGCAGTTACGCAGGACAGTACACAGATACGCAGTATTTT.

Only a few counts were recorded for this clone. One end of the junction fails to match germline, which may point to a read error. This rearrangement joins TRBV7-9 to TRBJ1-2; TRBD1 agrees at 8 bases. Germline assignment: CDR1 SEHNR and CDR2 FQNEAQ (reference sequence). The CDR3 runs 15 residues. CDR3 sequence: CASSLPSGQGGNGGF. CDR3 in DNA: TGTGCCAGCAGCTTACCCTCCGGACAGGGCGGTAACGGGGGATTC.

This rearrangement joins TRBV11-2 to TRBJ2-2; 7 nucleotides align to TRBD1. The ends lost 2 bases at V and 4 bases at J; junction bases unmatched: 7. The CDR3 contains 16 residues. Germline lookup yields CDR1 SGHAT and CDR2 FQNNGV. CDR3 sequence (DNA): TGTGCCAGCAGCTTACCCACAGGGGTTGCCACCGGGGAGCTGTTTTTT. Translated: CASSLPTGVATGELFF.

The chain has TRBV2 and TRBJ1-5, with D tentatively TRBD1 (5 bases). V was clipped by 6 bases and J by 10 bases, with 16 bases between them. The CDR3 length is 13 residues. CDR1 and CDR2 from the germline V gene are SNHLY and FYNNEI. For the CDR3, the DNA is TGTGCCAGCAGACCTGACAGCCTGGGTCCCCAGCATTTT. It yields the protein CASRPDSLGPQHF.

The V and J genes are TRBV27 and TRBJ1-1; D is possibly TRBD1 (6 bases). CDR1 MNHEY and CDR2 SMNVEV come from the germline V gene (reference sequence). V was trimmed by 3 bases and J by 0 bases, leaving 14 bases between them. This CDR3 spans 16 amino acids. The CDR3 DNA follows: TGTGCCAGCAGTTTTTCGACAGGTGAAATGAACACTGAAGCTTTCTTT. Amino acid sequence: CASSFSTGEMNTEAFF.

This chain joins TRBV5-1 and TRBJ2-7; 8 bases are a match to TRBD1. The CDR3 is made up of 18 amino acids. The J segment lost 0 bases and the V segment lost 5 bases, leaving 16 bases of the junction unmatched. From germline, CDR1 is SGHRS and CDR2 YFSETQ. Written as DNA, the CDR3 is TGCGCCAGCAGATACGGTCCCGGGACAGGTCGTACCTCCTACGAGCAGTACTTC. It specifies CASRYGPGTGRTSYEQYF.

The chain carries TRBV29-1 and TRBJ1-5; a possible D gene is TRBD1 (5 bases). Per the germline V gene, CDR1 is SQVTM and CDR2 is ANQGSEA. The CDR3 extends over 14 amino acids. Trimming left V 0 bases short and J 5 bases short, with 11 bases between. The CDR3 spells CSVEDGGEYQPQHF. CDR3 in DNA: TGCAGCGTTGAAGATGGGGGGGAGTATCAGCCCCAGCATTTT.

The rearrangement links TRBV5-1 to TRBJ2-7; 13 bases map to TRBD2. With V trimmed by 2 bases and J by 0 bases, 2 bases remained unmatched. This CDR3 has 16 amino acids. Germline-derived CDR1 and CDR2 are SGHRS and YFSETQ. CDR3 residues: CASSLRTSGSSYEQYF. The CDR3 nucleotides read TGCGCCAGCAGCTTACGGACTAGCGGGAGCTCCTACGAGCAGTACTTC.

This chain links TRBV9 with TRBJ2-7; 9 positions match TRBD1. The CDR3 is made up of 16 amino acids. Germline V gives CDR1 SGDLS, CDR2 YYNGEE. V gave up 4 bases and J gave up 0 bases; unmatched junction bases: 8. For the CDR3, the DNA is TGTGCCAGCAGCCCGACAGGGGGAGGAAACTCCTACGAGCAGTACTTC. Translating gives CASSPTGGGNSYEQYF. Combining the CDR3 with reference TRBV9 and TRBJ2-7 gives the whole variable domain DSGVTQTPKHLITATGQRVTLRCSPRSGDLSVYWYQQSLDQGLQFLIQYYNGEERAKGNILERFSAQQFPDLHSELNLSSLELGDSALYFCASSPTGGGNSYEQYFGPGTRLTVT.